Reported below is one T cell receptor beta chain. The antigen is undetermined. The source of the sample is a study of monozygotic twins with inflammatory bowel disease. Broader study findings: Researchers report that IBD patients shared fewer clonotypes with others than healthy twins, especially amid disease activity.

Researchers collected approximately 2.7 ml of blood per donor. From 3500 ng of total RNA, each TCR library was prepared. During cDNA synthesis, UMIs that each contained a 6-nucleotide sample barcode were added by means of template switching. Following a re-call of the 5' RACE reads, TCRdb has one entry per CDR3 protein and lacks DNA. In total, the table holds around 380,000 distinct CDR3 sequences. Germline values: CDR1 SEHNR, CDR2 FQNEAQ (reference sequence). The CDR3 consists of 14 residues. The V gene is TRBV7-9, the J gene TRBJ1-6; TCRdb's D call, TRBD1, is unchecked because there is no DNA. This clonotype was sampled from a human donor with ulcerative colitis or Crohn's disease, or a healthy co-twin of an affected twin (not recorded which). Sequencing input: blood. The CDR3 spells CASSPDKAPGTLHF. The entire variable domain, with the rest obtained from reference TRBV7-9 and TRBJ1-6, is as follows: DTGVSQNPRHKITKRGQNVTFRCDPISEHNRLYWYRQTLGQGPEFLTYFQNEAQLEKSRLLSDRFSAERPKGSFSTLEIQRTEQGDSAMYLCASSPDKAPGTLHFGNGTRLTVT.